This T cell receptor beta chain was recorded in a study of blood T cell repertoires in COVID-19. CDR1 and CDR2 (germline): SQVTM, ANQGSEA. This CDR3 has 13 residues. J was trimmed by 4 bases and V by 7 bases; bases with no gene match: 7. Some clones are missing from TCRdb's copy, which holds only in-frame ones; the method was immunoSEQ multiplex PCR. Found here are around 250,000 clones, approximately 82% of them singletons; the top ten hold 4.5% to 6.5%. This sequence was found in a man aged 80 or over with acute or convalescent COVID-19. Sequencing was done on a sample of peripheral blood. The rearrangement joins TRBV29-1 to TRBJ1-5; 7 bases line up with TRBD1. This chain's CDR3 is CSATTGVNQPQHF. The DNA for the CDR3 is TGCAGCGCTACAACAGGGGTTAATCAGCCCCAGCATTTT.